The 27 T cell receptor beta chains below all came from one sample that was sequenced in a study of blood T cell repertoires in COVID-19. Clones were sequenced by immunoSEQ multiplex PCR, and TCRdb holds only the in-frame ones, with some missing. The sample comprises around 140,000 clones, about 90% of which are singletons, and about 1.5% rests with the top ten. The sample consisted of peripheral blood. These receptors were collected from a woman aged 50 to 60 with acute or convalescent COVID-19.

The rearrangement joins TRBV4-2 to TRBJ1-2, with D unclear. V gave up 0 bases and J gave up 4 bases, with 9 bases separating them. The CDR3 contains 14 residues. Germline-derived CDR1 and CDR2 are LGHNA and YNFKEQ. For the CDR3, the DNA is TGTGCCAGCAGCCAAGACAGGACTTCCTATGGCTACACCTTC. Its protein product is CASSQDRTSYGYTF.

The chain is built from TRBV2 and TRBJ1-5; D gene ambiguous. The CDR3 has 13 residues. Per germline, CDR1 SNHLY and CDR2 FYNNEI. Trimming took 3 bases from V and 5 from J, leaving 8 bases between them. This CDR3 reads CASSDESHQPQHF. The CDR3 region has the DNA TGTGCCAGCAGTGATGAGAGTCATCAGCCCCAGCATTTT.

The count of this clone is one. The CDR3 DNA is TGTGCCAGCAGCTTGGTCCAGGGCCACGAGCAGTACTTC. Translated: CASSLVQGHEQYF. The chain couples TRBV5-4 to TRBJ2-7; perhaps TRBD1 as D (5 bases). V was cut by 0 bases and J by 5 bases, with 9 bases left in between. The germline CDR1 and CDR2 sequences are SGHNT and YYREEE (reference sequence). The CDR3 has 13 amino acids.

This clone was detected only a few times. The chain links TRBV11-1 to TRBJ1-1; D is undetermined. Germline CDR1 and CDR2: SGHAT and FQDESV (reference sequence). The CDR3 sequence is 12 residues long. Trimming shortened V by 0 bases and J by 4 bases, and 3 bases separated the two germline ends. This chain's CDR3 is CASSLAFTEAFF. CDR3 nucleotides: TGTGCCAGCAGCTTAGCCTTCACTGAAGCTTTCTTT.

Written as DNA, the CDR3 is TGTGCCAGCAGCTTAGTCGCTAGCGGGGGGGCTGGAGATACGCAGTATTTT. Translation: CASSLVASGGAGDTQYF. The V call is TRBV7-9, the J call TRBJ2-3, with TRBD2 identical over 12 bases. The J segment lost 5 bases and the V segment lost 1 base, leaving 7 bases of the junction unmatched. The CDR3 is made up of 17 amino acids. From germline, CDR1 is SEHNR and CDR2 FQNEAQ (reference sequence).

The rearrangement uses TRBV28 and TRBJ1-4; 7 bases line up with TRBD1. Germline V gives CDR1 MDHEN, CDR2 SYDVKM. With 4 bases clipped from V and 8 bases from J, the junction kept 10 bases outside the gene matches. This CDR3 comprises 15 residues. The CDR3 spells CASSSAATGEEKLFF. CDR3 coding DNA: TGTGCCAGCAGTTCCGCCGCTACAGGGGAAGAAAAACTGTTTTTT.

The V call is TRBV6-6, the J call TRBJ1-2, with D tentatively TRBD1 (5 bases). V shed 6 bases and J shed 7 bases, with 21 bases lying between them. Germline CDR1 is MNHNY and CDR2 is SVGAGI (reference sequence). The CDR3 covers 15 residues. Written as DNA, the CDR3 is TGTGCCAGCAGACCGGATTCCTCCGGGGGGTTTGGCTACACCTTC. The encoded protein is CASRPDSSGGFGYTF.

The chain couples TRBV6-2 or TRBV6-3 to TRBJ1-4, with D perhaps matching TRBD1 (6 bases). The CDR3 length is 14 residues. CDR1 and CDR2 from the germline V gene are MNHEY and SVGEGT. V lost 6 bases and J 8 bases, leaving 16 bases between the germline ends. The CDR3, as DNA: TGTGCCAGCAGCAGTCATACAGGGAGCGAAAAACTGTTTTTT. Translating it yields CASSSHTGSEKLFF.

This chain uses TRBV3-1 (or the pseudogene TRBV3-2) with TRBJ2-2, with 7 bases matching TRBD2. Germline values: CDR1 LGHDT, CDR2 YNNKEL (reference sequence). This CDR3 has 15 residues. With 4 bases clipped from V and 5 bases from J, the junction kept 7 bases outside the gene matches. The CDR3 loop is CASSPIAGGTGELFF. In DNA, the CDR3 is TGTGCCAGCAGCCCCATAGCCGGGGGGACCGGGGAGCTGTTTTTT.

The genes are TRBV7-3 and TRBJ2-2, with 9 bases aligning to TRBD2. The CDR3 spans 16 residues. The trim removed 3 bases at V and 3 bases at J, leaving 5 bases unmatched. The germline V gene encodes CDR1 SGHTA and CDR2 FQGTGA. The CDR3 DNA reads as TGTGCCAGCAGCTTCCTAGCGGGAAAGGACACCGGGGAGCTGTTTTTT. It yields the protein CASSFLAGKDTGELFF.

The chain uses TRBV7-2 and TRBJ2-1, with 9 bases that match TRBD1. Germline V gene sequence: CDR1 SGHTA, CDR2 FQGNSA. J gave up 5 bases and V 5 bases, and 4 bases lay outside the gene matches. The CDR3 totals 14 residues. This CDR3 reads CASSRTGVNNEQFF. DNA of the CDR3: TGTGCCAGCAGCCGGACAGGGGTCAACAATGAGCAGTTCTTC.

The count of this clone is one. The rearrangement joins TRBV11-2 to TRBJ2-1, with 10 bases matching TRBD2. CDR1 and CDR2 (germline): SGHAT, FQNNGV. J gave up 1 base and V 1 base, and 4 bases lay outside the gene matches. This CDR3 has 17 amino acids. This chain's CDR3 is CASSLGLAGVSYNEQFF. CDR3 DNA: TGTGCCAGCAGCTTAGGGCTAGCGGGAGTATCCTACAATGAGCAGTTCTTC.

This clone was found once. The chain joins TRBV28 to TRBJ1-2; 10 nucleotides line up with TRBD1. V was clipped by 5 bases and J by 4 bases; unmatched bases: 10. The germline V gene encodes CDR1 MDHEN and CDR2 SYDVKM. The CDR3 covers 16 residues. The DNA for the CDR3 is TGTGCCAGCAGTCTCCCGGGACAGGGGAAATTCTATGGCTACACCTTC. Its protein product is CASSLPGQGKFYGYTF.

The J gene is TRBJ1-1, the V gene TRBV5-1; D gene ambiguous. V was pared by 1 base and J by 5 bases, with 12 bases between. This CDR3 region has 14 residues. Germline V gene data show CDR1 as SGHRS and CDR2 as YFSETQ. CDR3 coding DNA: TGCGCCAGCAGCTTGACCAGCGGCGGAACTGAAGCTTTCTTT. It specifies CASSLTSGGTEAFF. The full variable domain, with the rest looked up from reference TRBV5-1 and TRBJ1-1, is KAGVTQTPRYLIKTRGQQVTLSCSPISGHRSVSWYQQTPGQGLQFLFEYFSETQRNKGNFPGRFSGRQFSNSRSEMNVSTLELGDSALYLCASSLTSGGTEAFFGQGTRLTVV.

The chain employs TRBV14 and TRBJ2-7; D remains unclear. The CDR3 is 14 amino acids. Germline CDR1 reads SGHDN; CDR2 reads FVKESK. Trimming left V 1 base short and J 9 bases short, with 16 bases between. CDR3 amino acids: CASSQVAGPPRQYF. In DNA form, the CDR3 reads TGTGCCAGCAGCCAAGTGGCAGGCCCCCCCCGGCAGTACTTC.

The J gene is TRBJ2-1, the V gene TRBV10-3; 13 bases agree with TRBD2. The CDR3 runs 18 residues. Germline V gives CDR1 ENHRY, CDR2 SYGVKD. Unmatched junction bases numbered 9, after V lost 3 bases and J lost 4 bases. The CDR3 bases are TGTGCCATCAGTGACGGGACTAGCGGGGCCCACGGGTACAATGAGCAGTTCTTC. Its translation: CAISDGTSGAHGYNEQFF.

DNA of the CDR3: TGTGCCAGCAGCGTAGCGGCAGGCAACTATGGCTACACCTTC. Protein sequence: CASSVAAGNYGYTF. V usage is TRBV9 and J usage is TRBJ1-2, with D unclear. CDR3 length: 14 amino acids. Germline V lookup: CDR1 SGDLS, CDR2 YYNGEE. The V gene lost 0 bases and the J gene lost 2 bases, with 8 bases spanning the gap.

The V gene is TRBV5-1, the J gene TRBJ1-2; D is undetermined. Deletions cut 4 bases from V and 2 bases from J, with 9 bases between. The CDR3 runs to 13 residues. Per germline, CDR1 SGHRS and CDR2 YFSETQ. CDR3 sequence: CASSPVRNYGYTF. The CDR3 DNA is TGCGCCAGCAGCCCGGTCCGAAACTATGGCTACACCTTC.

This chain links TRBV7-3 with TRBJ2-1; D is unresolved. This CDR3 region has 12 residues. Germline CDR1 is SGHTA and CDR2 is FQGTGA. Trimming cost V 4 bases and J 5 bases, with 6 bases left between them. CDR3 bases: TGTGCCAGCAGCTCCCCCGACAATGAGCAGTTCTTC. Protein: CASSSPDNEQFF.

This rearrangement joins TRBV7-9 to TRBJ1-1; TRBD1 might be the D (5 bases). This CDR3 has 16 amino acids. Germline V gene lookup returns CDR1 SEHNR and CDR2 FQNEAQ (reference sequence). The V gene lost 1 base and the J gene lost 3 bases, with 15 bases spanning the gap. CDR3 sequence (DNA): TGTGCCAGCAGCTTAGTGGGGGGAAGGGGCCACACTGAAGCTTTCTTT. Translated, it gives CASSLVGGRGHTEAFF.

This clone was seen more than once but under ten times. The chain recombines TRBV13 with TRBJ2-7; 9 bases fit TRBD1. Germline CDR1 and CDR2: PRHDT and FYEKMQ (reference sequence). The CDR3 has 16 amino acids. V was clipped by 5 bases and J by 4 bases; unmatched bases: 12. The CDR3 DNA is TGTGCCAGCAGCGTAGCCCCGGACAGGGGTAGGTACGAGCAGTACTTC. The encoded protein is CASSVAPDRGRYEQYF.

The V gene is TRBV5-1, the J gene TRBJ2-7; tentative D call: TRBD1 (5 bases). V shed 4 bases and J shed 6 bases, with 11 bases lying between them. CDR1 SGHRS and CDR2 YFSETQ come from the germline V gene. The CDR3 extends over 12 amino acids. The CDR3 bases are TGCGCCAGCAGCCCCGACAGTGGCGAGCAGTACTTC. Translated: CASSPDSGEQYF.

This clone was seen once. Other DNA sequences of this sample code for an identical CDR3. The chain carries TRBV3-1 (or the pseudogene TRBV3-2) and TRBJ1-2, with 7 bases matching TRBD1. The CDR3 runs to 16 residues. Germline V gene data show CDR1 as LGHDT and CDR2 as YNNKEL (reference sequence). V shed 0 bases, J shed 0 bases, and the junction held 4 bases outside the gene matches. The CDR3 reads CASSQDPGQPNYGYTF. CDR3 DNA: TGTGCCAGCAGCCAAGATCCGGGACAGCCTAACTATGGCTACACCTTC.

This clone was seen once. The chain links TRBV6-1 to TRBJ2-5; 7 bases align to TRBD1. This CDR3 comprises 15 residues. The germline V gene has CDR1 MNHNS and CDR2 SASEGT. Trimming at V came to 2 bases and at J to 9 bases, leaving 12 bases not matched to a gene. The CDR3 DNA is TGTGCCAGCAGTGAAAGGAGACAGGGTTTTGGGGCCCAGTACTTC. Translated, it gives CASSERRQGFGAQYF.

The chain employs TRBV19 and TRBJ1-5; maybe TRBD1 (5 bases). The V end lost 5 bases, the J end lost 6 bases, and 17 bases lay between the germline ends. The germline V gene encodes CDR1 LNHDA and CDR2 SQIVND (reference sequence). The length of the CDR3 is 15 residues. The CDR3 bases are TGTGCCAGTAGTCCCCGGGGGGGGACGAGTCAGCCCCAGCATTTT. Its translation is CASSPRGGTSQPQHF. The full variable domain, with the rest looked up from reference TRBV19 and TRBJ1-5, is DGGITQSPKYLFRKEGQNVTLSCEQNLNHDAMYWYRQDPGQGLRLIYYSQIVNDFQKGDIAEGYSVSREKKESFPLTVTSAQKNPTAFYLCASSPRGGTSQPQHFGDGTRLSIL.

This rearrangement joins TRBV7-9 to TRBJ2-7; 11 bases fit TRBD1. The CDR3 extends over 15 amino acids. Germline loops: CDR1 SEHNR, CDR2 FQNEAQ (reference sequence). Trimming took 5 bases from V and 2 from J; bases not matched to a gene: 5. Written as DNA, the CDR3 is TGTGCCAGCAGCCGCGGGGGACAGGGGGCCTACGAGCAGTACTTC. Protein: CASSRGGQGAYEQYF.

The gene calls are TRBV6-2 or TRBV6-3 and TRBJ1-2, with 11 bases that match TRBD1. V shed 0 bases, J shed 7 bases, and the junction held 1 base outside the gene matches. The CDR3 totals 14 residues. CDR1 is MNHEY and CDR2 is SVGEGT in the germline V gene. CDR3: CASSYSDRGPGYTF. The CDR3 nucleotides read TGTGCCAGCAGTTACTCGGACAGGGGGCCTGGCTACACCTTC.